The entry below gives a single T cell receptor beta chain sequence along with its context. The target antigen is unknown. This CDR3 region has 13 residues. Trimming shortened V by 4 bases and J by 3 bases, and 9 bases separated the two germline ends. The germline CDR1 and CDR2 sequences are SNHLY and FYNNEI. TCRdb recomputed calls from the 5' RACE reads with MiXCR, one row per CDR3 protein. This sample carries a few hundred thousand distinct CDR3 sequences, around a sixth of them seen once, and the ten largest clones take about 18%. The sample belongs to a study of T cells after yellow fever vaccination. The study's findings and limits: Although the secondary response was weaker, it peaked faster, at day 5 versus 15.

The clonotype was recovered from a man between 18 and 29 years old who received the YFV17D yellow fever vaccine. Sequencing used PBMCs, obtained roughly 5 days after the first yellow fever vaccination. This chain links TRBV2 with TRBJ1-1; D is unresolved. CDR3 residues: CASSVGLDTEAFF. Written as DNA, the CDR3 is TGTGCCAGCAGTGTGGGTTTGGACACTGAAGCTTTCTTT.